A selection of T cell receptor beta chains follows, all from one sample in a study of blood T cell repertoires in COVID-19. Assay used: immunoSEQ multiplex PCR; TCRdb lists only in-frame clones, some missing. The table shows 250,000 to 350,000 clones, with 90% occurring only once. The sample taken for sequencing was PBMCs or T cells enriched from blood (not recorded which). These TCRs come from a woman aged 18-29 years with acute COVID-19. CDR3s include the opening cysteine and the closing phenylalanine or tryptophan. The D gene is left open where the match is weak. Expanded clones are given a class, and other clones once, few, many or no size at all.

clone_size d_call j_call v_call cdr3_aa cdr3_nt
- - TRBJ2-5 TRBV5-1 CASSSQGEETQYF TGCGCCAGCAGCTCACAAGGGGAAGAGACCCAGTACTTC
- - TRBJ2-6 TRBV19 CATSGEGRANVLTF TGTGCCACCTCAGGGGAAGGAAGGGCCAACGTCCTGACTTTC
- - TRBJ2-2 TRBV15 CATSRPHRAGELFF TGTGCCACCAGCAGACCTCACAGGGCCGGGGAGCTGTTTTTT
- TRBD2 TRBJ2-1 TRBV9 CASSARTSGSRNEQFF TGTGCCAGCAGCGCCCGGACTAGCGGGAGTCGAAATGAGCAGTTCTTC
- TRBD1 TRBJ1-2 TRBV10-2 CASSPGQGVLYGYTF TGCGCCAGCAGCCCGGGACAGGGAGTGCTCTATGGCTACACCTTC
- - TRBJ1-2 TRBV24-1 CATSDLWRNYGYTF TGTGCCACCAGTGATTTGTGGCGGAACTATGGCTACACCTTC
- - TRBJ1-2 TRBV7-7 CASSLDQRGYGYTF TGTGCTAGCAGCTTAGATCAGCGAGGGTATGGCTACACCTTC
- TRBD2 TRBJ2-1 TRBV3-1/TRBV3-2 CASSQALAGASYNEQFF TGTGCCAGCAGCCAAGCGTTGGCGGGAGCATCCTACAATGAGCAGTTCTTC
- - TRBJ1-3 TRBV15 CATSRDVALGNTIYF TGTGCCACCAGCAGAGATGTTGCACTGGGAAACACCATATATTTT
- - TRBJ2-6 TRBV15 CAPSFSGANVLTF TGTGCCCCGAGCTTCTCTGGGGCCAACGTCCTGACTTTC
- - TRBJ1-3 TRBV18 CASSPGVGVRSASGNTIYF TGTGCCAGCTCACCAGGCGTCGGGGTGAGGTCTGCCTCTGGAAACACCATATATTTT
once - TRBJ1-5 TRBV5-1 CASSSTGQINQPQHF TGCGCCAGCAGCTCGACTGGACAGATCAATCAGCCCCAGCATTTT
- TRBD1 TRBJ1-2 TRBV27 CASSLLQGSSAPYGYTF TGTGCCAGCAGTTTATTACAGGGGAGCTCTGCCCCCTATGGCTACACCTTC
- TRBD1 TRBJ2-1 TRBV7-2 CASSPDRDNEQFF TGTGCCAGCAGCCCGGACAGGGACAATGAGCAGTTCTTC
- TRBD1 TRBJ1-1 TRBV29-1 CSAGGQMNTEAFF TGCAGCGCTGGGGGACAGATGAACACTGAAGCTTTCTTT
- TRBD1 TRBJ1-3 TRBV5-4 CASSLSQGDGNTIYF TGTGCCAGCAGCTTGTCTCAGGGGGATGGAAACACCATATATTTT
- - TRBJ1-2 TRBV12-3/TRBV12-4 CASSLNSYGYTF TGTGCCAGCAGTTTAAACAGCTATGGCTACACCTTC
once - TRBJ2-5 TRBV2 CASRYYETQYF TGTGCCAGCAGGTACTACGAGACCCAGTACTTC
- - TRBJ1-1 TRBV29-1 CSVEGQAGTEAFF TGCAGCGTTGAAGGACAGGCAGGCACTGAAGCTTTCTTT
- - TRBJ2-7 TRBV13 CASSFRDRIYEQYF TGTGCCAGCAGCTTTCGAGACAGAATTTACGAGCAGTACTTC
- - TRBJ2-5 TRBV5-5 CASSLSGQETQYF TGTGCCAGCAGCTTGTCCGGTCAAGAGACCCAGTACTTC
- - TRBJ1-4 TRBV28 CASSQGGRGDEKLFF TGTGCCAGCAGCCAGGGTGGCAGGGGAGATGAAAAACTGTTTTTT
- TRBD1 TRBJ1-1 TRBV19 CASSPWTGGNTEAFF TGTGCCAGTAGTCCGTGGACAGGGGGGAACACTGAAGCTTTCTTT
- - TRBJ2-6 TRBV9 CASSPHGSSGANVLTF TGTGCCAGCAGCCCCCATGGCAGCTCTGGGGCCAACGTCCTGACTTTC
- TRBD1 TRBJ2-2 TRBV30 CAWWTGANTGELFF TGTGCCTGGTGGACAGGGGCGAACACCGGGGAGCTGTTTTTT
- - TRBJ1-5 TRBV19 CASSLGGNSNQPQHF TGTGCCAGTAGCCTAGGCGGGAATAGCAATCAGCCCCAGCATTTT
- TRBD1 TRBJ1-3 TRBV19 CASSSGQGVYTIYF TGTGCCAGTAGCTCGGGACAGGGGGTTTACACCATATATTTT
- TRBD2 TRBJ2-3 TRBV3-1/TRBV3-2 CASSQVALAGIQDTQYF TGTGCCAGCAGCCAAGTTGCTCTAGCGGGGATTCAGGATACGCAGTATTTT
- - TRBJ1-5 TRBV2 CASTLGGTQPQHF TGTGCCAGCACTTTGGGGGGGACTCAGCCCCAGCATTTT
- - TRBJ1-2 TRBV28 CASTSGRGRRGYTF TGTGCCAGCACATCGGGGAGGGGCCGAAGGGGCTACACCTTC
- - TRBJ1-6 TRBV18 CASSPGRNSPLHF TGTGCCAGCTCACCAGGCCGCAATTCACCCCTCCACTTT
- TRBD2 TRBJ2-3 TRBV28 CASSLWGRGGTDTQYF TGTGCCAGCAGTTTATGGGGGAGGGGAGGCACAGATACGCAGTATTTT
- - TRBJ1-3 TRBV5-1 CASQQGPSGNTIYF TGCGCCAGCCAACAGGGTCCATCCGGAAACACCATATATTTT
- TRBD1 TRBJ1-2 TRBV11-2 CASSLEVDRLTF TGTGCCAGCAGCTTAGAAGTGGACAGGCTCACCTTC
- TRBD2 TRBJ2-2 TRBV27 CASRAPGLAGANTGELFF TGTGCCAGCAGAGCCCCGGGACTAGCGGGAGCGAACACCGGGGAGCTGTTTTTT
- - TRBJ2-2 TRBV11-3 CASSLEGGTGELFF TGTGCCAGCAGCTTAGAGGGGGGAACCGGGGAGCTGTTTTTT
- TRBD1 TRBJ1-2 TRBV28 CASSSGGAPNYGYTF TGTGCCAGCAGTTCAGGGGGCGCCCCTAACTATGGCTACACCTTC
- - TRBJ2-7 TRBV21-1 CASSKESGVTYEQYF TGTGCCAGCAGCAAAGAGTCCGGGGTCACCTACGAGCAGTACTTC
- - TRBJ1-1 TRBV6-5 CASTGGLNTEAFF TGTGCCTCAACCGGGGGGTTGAACACTGAAGCTTTCTTT
- TRBD1 TRBJ2-3 TRBV19 CASSPTSGTEPSSTDTQYF TGTGCCAGTAGTCCGACCTCCGGGACAGAACCTTCTAGCACAGATACGCAGTATTTT
few - TRBJ2-5 TRBV2 CASSMGLKGETQYF TGTGCCAGCTCCATGGGGCTTAAAGGGGAGACCCAGTACTTC